Listed below are T cell receptor beta chains from one sample, sequenced in a study of cytomegalovirus exposure and HLA in healthy donors. Libraries were prepared by immunoSEQ multiplex PCR; TCRdb keeps only in-frame clonotypes and omits some of them. The sample records under 200,000 clones, around 80% being singletons. What was sequenced was PBMCs. Receptors were obtained from a male donor in good health and CMV-seropositive. CDR3s include the opening cysteine and the closing phenylalanine or tryptophan. D genes are given only for firm matches. Some rows mark clone size as missing; the rest say once, few, many or name a class of expanded clone.

CDR3 protein	CDR3 DNA	D gene	clone size	J gene	V gene
CASSNGRPDYF	TGTGCCAGCAGCAACGGGAGGCCTGACTACTTC	TRBD2	few	TRBJ2-5	TRBV11-2
CASLGQGAYDTQYF	TGTGCCAGCCTAGGACAGGGGGCCTACGATACGCAGTATTTT	TRBD1	once	TRBJ2-3	TRBV10-3
CASSTLAGSNEQFF	TGTGCCAGCAGTACACTAGCGGGGTCCAATGAGCAGTTCTTC	TRBD2	-	TRBJ2-1	TRBV6-1
CASSKADKSFPPNEKLFF	TGTGCCAGCAGCAAGGCTGACAAGTCCTTTCCTCCTAATGAAAAACTGTTTTTT	-	-	TRBJ1-4	TRBV21-1
CASSLDSTYNSPLHF	TGTGCCAGCAGCTTAGACAGTACCTATAATTCACCCCTCCACTTT	-	-	TRBJ1-6	TRBV7-8
CASSSPGGAYGYTF	TGTGCCAGCAGTTCCCCCGGGGGTGCCTATGGCTACACCTTC	-	-	TRBJ1-2	TRBV28
CASSLGQGATNEKLFF	TGCGCCAGCAGCTTGGGACAGGGGGCAACTAATGAAAAACTGTTTTTT	TRBD1	-	TRBJ1-4	TRBV5-1
CASWMTSRPGELFF	TGCGCCAGCTGGATGACTAGCAGGCCCGGGGAGCTGTTTTTT	TRBD2	-	TRBJ2-2	TRBV5-1
CASSQLVVETPLHF	TGCGCCAGCAGCCAACTTGTGGTAGAGACACCCCTCCACTTT	-	-	TRBJ1-6	TRBV4-3
CAWSEEATQYF	TGTGCCTGGAGTGAGGAGGCGACCCAGTACTTC	-	-	TRBJ2-5	TRBV30
CASSQALPEKLFF	TGCGCCAGCAGCCAGGCCTTACCTGAAAAACTGTTTTTT	-	-	TRBJ1-4	TRBV4-1
CSVVPGIEQFF	TGCAGCGTTGTCCCAGGGATTGAGCAGTTCTTC	-	-	TRBJ2-1	TRBV29-1
CASSASGSIYTDTQYF	TGCGCCAGCAGCGCTAGCGGGAGTATATACACAGATACGCAGTATTTT	TRBD2	-	TRBJ2-3	TRBV5-1
CASVGGLEQYF	TGTGCCAGCGTGGGTGGGCTCGAGCAGTACTTC	-	few	TRBJ2-7	TRBV27
CASSRQLANTEAFF	TGTGCCAGCAGTCGTCAACTCGCGAACACTGAAGCTTTCTTT	-	-	TRBJ1-1	TRBV7-9
CAWSVAGGTNEKLFF	TGTGCCTGGAGTGTGGCAGGGGGAACTAATGAAAAACTGTTTTTT	TRBD1	-	TRBJ1-4	TRBV30
CASSTRGQATNEKLFF	TGTGCCAGCAGTACCCGTGGACAGGCAACTAATGAAAAACTGTTTTTT	TRBD1	-	TRBJ1-4	TRBV6-6
CASSLWTGAETQYF	TGTGCCAGCAGCCTTTGGACAGGGGCAGAGACCCAGTACTTC	TRBD1	-	TRBJ2-5	TRBV14
CASSLGSGLNTEAFF	TGTGCCAGCAGCTTAGGTTCTGGGCTGAACACTGAAGCTTTCTTT	-	-	TRBJ1-1	TRBV7-9
CASSSEGTSISQETQYF	TGCGCCAGCAGCTCGGAGGGGACTTCTATCTCCCAAGAGACCCAGTACTTC	-	-	TRBJ2-5	TRBV5-1
CASSLDLGLAGHEQYF	TGTGCCAGCAGCTTAGATTTAGGGCTAGCAGGCCACGAGCAGTACTTC	-	-	TRBJ2-7	TRBV11-2
CATAISGRAETQYF	TGCGCCACCGCGATCAGCGGGAGGGCGGAGACCCAGTACTTC	TRBD2	-	TRBJ2-5	TRBV5-1